This TCR beta chain emerged from a study of blood T cell repertoires in COVID-19. The age range of participants was 18 to 89 years, with residence in around 22 US areas. Participant reports of clinical history set cohort assignment. Cohort 3 recovery required two negative PCRs, clearance, or symptom resolution. Deletions cut 0 bases from V and 4 bases from J, with 13 bases between. Germline assignment: CDR1 SGDLS and CDR2 YYNGEE. CDR3 size: 15 residues. Profiled with immunoSEQ multiplex PCR; TCRdb holds only in-frame clones, not every one. The sample gives around 390,000 clones, around nine tenths of which show up once; about 9.4% is in the top ten.

The receptor's source is a woman aged 50 to 60 who had recovered from COVID-19. Sequenced: PBMCs or T cells enriched from blood (not recorded which). This chain uses TRBV9 with TRBJ1-2, with no clear D. For the CDR3, the DNA is TGTGCCAGCAGCGTAGAGGAGAGCCCCGTCTATGGCTACACCTTC. Translating it yields CASSVEESPVYGYTF.